This is a list of T cell receptor beta chains from one sample in a study of synovial regulatory T cells in juvenile arthritis. TCRdb's table, derived via immunoSEQ multiplex PCR, lists solely in-frame clones and lacks some. The specimen's table records around 6,400 clones. The sample taken for sequencing was Treg cells from blood. The receptor source for this set is a donor between 2 and 29 years old with juvenile idiopathic arthritis. Both conserved end residues are part of each CDR3. Not every row has a clone size; where given, it reads once, few, many or a size class.

V gene	clone size	J gene	CDR3 protein
TRBV18	NA	TRBJ1-1	CASTPGQESHEAFF
TRBV19	NA	TRBJ1-4	CASSIGVGEKLFF
TRBV5-1	NA	TRBJ2-7	CASSFGIASRTYEQYF
TRBV28	NA	TRBJ2-7	CASRASGSYEQYF
TRBV12-5	medium-sized	TRBJ1-5	CASNSNNQPQHF
TRBV7-7	NA	TRBJ2-5	CASSLGREFYETQYF
TRBV20-1	NA	TRBJ1-5	CSARGDQPQHF
TRBV6-6	medium-sized	TRBJ1-2	CASRETRGGYTF
TRBV7-9	NA	TRBJ2-3	CASSLAGRITDTQYF
TRBV28	medium-sized	TRBJ2-7	CAGRDSLSYEQYF
TRBV15	NA	TRBJ2-2	CATSRVLAGELFF
TRBV7-9	medium-sized	TRBJ1-1	CASSPDIRNTEAFF
TRBV6-5	NA	TRBJ2-5	CASSYGQGGETQYF
TRBV11-2	NA	TRBJ2-6	CASSFSGANVLTF
TRBV10-3	NA	TRBJ1-2	CAISVDASNYGYTF
TRBV10-1	NA	TRBJ2-1	CASSEPGQGPFF
TRBV7-8	NA	TRBJ2-5	CASSLDRVLQETQYF
TRBV5-4	NA	TRBJ2-1	CASSLGLVNEQFF
TRBV18	NA	TRBJ2-1	CASSPPLAGGPDEQFF
TRBV2	NA	TRBJ2-3	CASVYGRPTDTQYF
TRBV7-9	NA	TRBJ2-5	CASSLDGKETQYF
TRBV28	NA	TRBJ2-7	CASRSARDTTYEQYF
TRBV7-9	NA	TRBJ2-7	CASSYNRESEQYF
TRBV28	NA	TRBJ2-5	CASKQTSGRARQETQYF
TRBV18	NA	TRBJ2-7	CASSPLSSGTLYEQYF
TRBV6-1	NA	TRBJ1-6	CASIREYNSPLHF
TRBV7-9	NA	TRBJ1-1	CASRLNMNTEAFF
TRBV28	NA	TRBJ2-3	CASSLSGSGETDTQYF
TRBV5-4	NA	TRBJ2-7	CASSLSGGPSSYEQYF
TRBV7-2	NA	TRBJ1-2	CASSTRTGSFGYTF
TRBV29-1	NA	TRBJ1-1	CSVSGQGDRTEAFF
TRBV19	medium-sized	TRBJ2-7	CASSPGTGAMEQYF
TRBV25-1	NA	TRBJ2-1	CASSEYGTDQARKQFF
TRBV5-1	NA	TRBJ2-7	CASSLATRYEQYF
TRBV5-6	NA	TRBJ2-1	CASSQTRNEQFF
TRBV5-8	NA	TRBJ1-1	CASSRRTGGDMNTEAFF
TRBV5-4	NA	TRBJ2-2	CASSLFGPPNTGELFF
TRBV10-3	NA	TRBJ1-2	CAISESGNGYTF
TRBV6-5	NA	TRBJ2-7	CASRQGAYEQYF
TRBV4-1	NA	TRBJ1-1	CASSLGQMNTEAFF
TRBV28	NA	TRBJ1-2	CASRIPGTGYGYTF
TRBV14	NA	TRBJ2-3	CASSQDYWTGGTDTQYF
TRBV18	medium-sized	TRBJ2-7	CASSPLLGYEQYF
TRBV5-1	NA	TRBJ2-1	CASSLVAATANEQFF
TRBV7-8	NA	TRBJ2-7	CASSLLTLSGEQYF
TRBV19	NA	TRBJ2-4	CASSIGTGLAKNIQYF
TRBV5-1	NA	TRBJ1-1	CASSLDHPGRAMNTEAFF
TRBV2	NA	TRBJ1-2	CASQTTGNRAAYGYTF
TRBV7-8	NA	TRBJ2-7	CASSPLGGAYEQYF
TRBV7-2	NA	TRBJ1-6	CASSLWTGGNSPLHF
TRBV7-9	NA	TRBJ1-5	CASSPPGDGQPQHF